This T cell receptor (beta chain) comes out of a study of OX40 agonist ivuxolimab in advanced cancers. About the full investigation: Ivuxolimab, which targeted the costimulatory receptor OX40 (CD134), was an agonistic, fully human IgG2 monoclonal antibody. Intravenous ivuxolimab was administered to patients every 2 weeks at six dose levels: 0.01, 0.1, 0.3, 1.5, 3 and 10 mg/kg. Of the 50 to 55 patients in dose escalation, approximately 20 had hepatocellular carcinoma, about 15 had melanoma, 9 had renal cell carcinoma and 9 had head and neck cancer. A male proportion of 82.7% and a mean age of roughly 55 years, ranging from about 20 to 80, were recorded for the dose-escalation cohort. Patients were allowed to have had prior anti-PD-1, anti-PD-L1 or anti-CTLA-4 therapy, and around 40% of the dose-escalation patients had previously received checkpoint inhibitors. Three dose-escalation patients achieved partial responses, one with hepatocellular carcinoma and two with cutaneous melanoma. Peripheral TCRbeta sequencing was intended to test whether TCR sequence diversity was altered and clonal T-cell expansion was caused by ivuxolimab. The paper describes the monotherapy dose-escalation part (N ≈ 52 patients) of the phase I trial of ivuxolimab. Findings and caveats that apply to the study as a whole: In partial responders in the 0.1-3.0 mg/kg groups, normalized peripheral clonal expansion was found to be among the lowest, especially among CD8+ T cells. The antigen specificity of the clonally expanded peripheral T cells was not determined. Clonal expansion of both CD4+ and CD8+ blood T cells was observed from baseline to week 6 at doses 0.1 to 3.0 mg/kg. After ivuxolimab, CD8+ T cells had more expanded clones than CD4+ T cells on average. Low levels of normalized T-cell clonal expansion were also shown by some nonresponding patients.

The trial excluded patients who had a history of autoimmune disease or who were on systemic immunosuppression. Peripheral blood for TCR sequencing was collected from all dose cohorts at baseline, on cycle 4 day 1, and on cycle 7 day 1. The samples were drawn from a first-in-human, open-label, multicenter phase I dose-escalation trial of ivuxolimab. Adults with locally advanced or metastatic head and neck squamous cell, hepatocellular, melanoma or renal cell carcinoma were enrolled in the trial. Before TCR sequencing, CD4+ T cells and CD8+ T cells were sorted from peripheral blood as separate populations. CDR1 and CDR2 are read off the germline V gene (reference sequence) as LNHDA and SQIVND. There are 13 amino acids in the CDR3, from cysteine to phenylalanine inclusive. The only DNA kept is the CDR3, 39 bases in frame from the first base. Trimming leaves V shorter by 10 bases and J shorter by 1 base, with the junction holding 5 bases beyond the gene matches.

This clone was counted between two and nine times. It lacks a known antigen. Base-call qualities are not available, and no considerably larger clone is one nucleotide away. For sequencing of the TCRbeta CDR3 region, genomic DNA was extracted from the sorted cells. The immunoSEQ Assay was used to sequence the TCRbeta CDR3 regions. This immuneACCESS table, as held by TCRdb, lists in-frame sequences with V and J called but not all clones. Of the missing ones, under half trace to an unresolved V gene in checked studies; the others have no known cause. Counted in this sample were 55,000 to 65,000 clones; approximately 86% of them appeared once. The ten largest clonotypes hold 0.52% of the sample.

Sequencing used CD4+ or CD8+ T cells sorted from blood, obtained in a trial of the OX40 agonist ivuxolimab. The sequence links TRBV19 to TRBJ1-1, with 8 central nucleotides matching TRBD1. This sequence originates from an adult with an advanced solid tumor such as melanoma, head and neck, liver or kidney cancer. DNA sequence: TGTGCCACCGGCGACAGGGGGAACACTGAAGCTTTCTTT. This encodes CATGDRGNTEAFF.